Below, one T cell receptor beta chain is given with its context. The CDR3 length is 17 residues. CDR1 and CDR2 (germline): MRHNA, SNTAGT. Trimming removed 3 bases from V and 4 bases from J; junction bases left unmatched: 7. The data belong to a study of T cell changes during pregnancy in multiple sclerosis. Sequencing was performed with immunoSEQ multiplex PCR; in TCRdb, only in-frame clones are kept and a portion is missing. The data show fewer than 40,000 clones, 94% seen once. The material sequenced was CD4+ T cells from peripheral blood mononuclear cells, taken after pregnancy. The rearrangement joins TRBV6-4 to TRBJ2-3; 13 nucleotides match TRBD2. This clonotype was obtained from a female donor with multiple sclerosis, enrolled in a pregnancy study. The CDR3 sequence is CASSETSGGANPDTQYF. For the CDR3, the DNA is TGTGCCAGCAGTGAAACTAGCGGGGGGGCCAACCCAGATACGCAGTATTTT.